The 25 T cell receptor beta chains presented below share a single source sample, sequenced in a study of blood T cell repertoires in COVID-19. Measured with immunoSEQ multiplex PCR; TCRdb has only the in-frame clones, and not every one. Of approximately 200,000 clones listed, roughly 86% were seen once; the top ten hold over 7%. Sequenced material: PBMCs or T cells enriched from blood (not recorded which). The receptors derive from a woman in her 30s who had recovered from COVID-19.

This clone occurred once. J is TRBJ1-2 and V is TRBV9; 9 bases align to TRBD1. Looked up from germline, CDR1 is SGDLS and CDR2 is YYNGEE. This CDR3 contains 17 residues. The V gene end was trimmed by 2 bases and the J gene end by 10 bases; junction bases not matched to a gene: 18. Written as DNA, the CDR3 is TGTGCCAGCAGCGTTGGAAACGACGGCCCGGGACAGGGTGACTACACCTTC. Amino acid sequence: CASSVGNDGPGQGDYTF.

The CDR3 region is CASSVSPNAQPQHF. CDR3 DNA sequence: TGTGCCAGCAGCGTATCCCCTAACGCGCAGCCCCAGCATTTT. J is TRBJ1-5 and V is TRBV9; no firm D call. CDR3 size: 14 residues. The V end was cut by 1 base, the J end by 7 bases, with 12 bases between. The germline gives CDR1 SGDLS, CDR2 YYNGEE. The full variable domain, in which reference TRBV9 and TRBJ1-5 provide the parts outside the CDR3, is DSGVTQTPKHLITATGQRVTLRCSPRSGDLSVYWYQQSLDQGLQFLIQYYNGEERAKGNILERFSAQQFPDLHSELNLSSLELGDSALYFCASSVSPNAQPQHFGDGTRLSIL.

The chain uses TRBV30 and TRBJ2-5; D might be TRBD2 (6 bases). The CDR3 covers 15 residues. V gave up 0 bases and J gave up 5 bases, with 16 bases separating them. Germline V CDR1 and CDR2: GTSNPN, SVGIG (reference sequence). CDR3 amino acids: CAWSVRGAGGETQYF. The CDR3 nucleotides read TGTGCCTGGAGTGTACGCGGGGCAGGCGGGGAGACCCAGTACTTC.

This chain connects TRBV7-9 to TRBJ1-6, with TRBD1 as a possible D gene (6 bases). Trimming removed 4 bases at V and 5 bases at J, with 12 bases between. This CDR3 comprises 15 residues. Per the germline V gene, CDR1 is SEHNR and CDR2 is FQNEAQ (reference sequence). The CDR3 reads CASSSGQNNNSPLHF. The CDR3 nucleotides read TGTGCCAGCAGCTCCGGACAGAACAATAATTCACCCCTCCACTTT.

This chain links TRBV28 with TRBJ1-5, with D maybe TRBD1 (5 bases). The CDR3 is 14 residues long. With 3 bases removed from V and 4 bases from J, the gap between germline ends came to 10 bases. Germline V gives CDR1 MDHEN, CDR2 SYDVKM. The CDR3 nucleotides are TGTGCCAGCAGTTTCAGGGTAGGTAATCAGCCCCAGCATTTT. Translation gives CASSFRVGNQPQHF.

This clone has just one count. This chain uses TRBV27 with TRBJ2-2; weak D call: TRBD1 (5 bases). The CDR3 length is 15 residues. The germline CDR1 and CDR2 sequences are MNHEY and SMNVEV (reference sequence). Trimming left V 7 bases short and J 1 base short, with 13 bases between. As DNA, the CDR3 is TGTGCCAGCAACCCCGCAGGGCAGAACACCGGGGAGCTGTTTTTT. Its protein is CASNPAGQNTGELFF.

The chain couples TRBV6-5 to TRBJ1-4; possible D gene TRBD1, 5 bases. This CDR3 has 16 residues. V was trimmed by 4 bases and J by 3 bases, leaving 15 bases between them. CDR1 MNHEY and CDR2 SVGAGI come from the germline V gene. The CDR3 region has the DNA TGTGCCAGCAGTTCAGGGTATAGAGTATCTAATGAAAAACTGTTTTTT. Translated, it gives CASSSGYRVSNEKLFF.

The chain recombines TRBV5-1 with TRBJ2-3; D gene uncertain. V lost 6 bases and J 0 bases, leaving 11 bases between the germline ends. Germline V gene sequence: CDR1 SGHRS, CDR2 YFSETQ. The CDR3 sequence is 14 residues long. CDR3 bases: TGCGCCAGCACCCCAGATCCTAGCACAGATACGCAGTATTTT. Its translation is CASTPDPSTDTQYF. Full variable domain (missing parts from reference TRBV5-1 and TRBJ2-3): KAGVTQTPRYLIKTRGQQVTLSCSPISGHRSVSWYQQTPGQGLQFLFEYFSETQRNKGNFPGRFSGRQFSNSRSEMNVSTLELGDSALYLCASTPDPSTDTQYFGPGTRLTVL.

This chain joins TRBV19 and TRBJ2-7, with 7 bases that match TRBD1. J gave up 6 bases and V 3 bases, and 8 bases lay outside the gene matches. The CDR3 runs 14 residues. Germline V CDR1 and CDR2: LNHDA, SQIVND (reference sequence). The CDR3 sequence: CASSMGSAGGEQYF. The CDR3 DNA reads TGTGCCAGTAGTATGGGGTCGGCAGGGGGCGAGCAGTACTTC.

The genes are TRBV7-9 and TRBJ1-2, with unresolved D. V lost 7 bases to trimming and J lost 2 bases, with 14 bases between them. The CDR3 is made up of 14 amino acids. The V gene's germline CDR1 is SEHNR and CDR2 FQNEAQ (reference sequence). CDR3 amino acids: CASTNGAANYGYTF. Here the CDR3 DNA reads TGTGCCAGCACCAACGGCGCGGCAAACTATGGCTACACCTTC.

This clone showed up just once. The chain is built from TRBV18 and TRBJ2-3; TRBD2 matches at 16 bases. Germline assignment: CDR1 KGHSH and CDR2 LQKENI. With V trimmed by 5 bases and J by 6 bases, 11 bases remained unmatched. The length of the CDR3 is 18 residues. In DNA form, the CDR3 reads TGTGCCAGCTCATCGGGACTAGCGGGAGGGCATTCCCCCGATACGCAGTATTTT. Amino acid sequence: CASSSGLAGGHSPDTQYF.

The gene calls are TRBV7-6 and TRBJ2-1, with TRBD2 as a possible D gene (5 bases). The V end lost 4 bases, the J end lost 8 bases, and 21 bases lay between the germline ends. The CDR3 is made up of 16 amino acids. The germline V gene has CDR1 SGHVS and CDR2 FNYEAQ. Here the CDR3 DNA reads TGTGCCAGCAGCTCTAAGGTCGGGGAAGGGAGAGATGAGCAGTTCTTC. Protein product: CASSSKVGEGRDEQFF.

J is TRBJ2-4 and V is TRBV5-1; 8 positions agree with TRBD1. Losses at the gene ends were 7 bases for V and 5 bases for J; bases not matched to a gene: 5. Germline V gene data show CDR1 as SGHRS and CDR2 as YFSETQ. The CDR3 runs to 13 residues. The CDR3 nucleotides read TGCGCCAGCTTCTCGGACAGGGAAAACATTCAGTACTTC. Translated, it gives CASFSDRENIQYF.

This clone was detected a few times. The rearrangement joins TRBV4-1 to TRBJ2-1, with 11 positions matching TRBD2. Unmatched junction bases numbered 4, after V lost 4 bases and J lost 5 bases. Germline loops: CDR1 MGHRA, CDR2 YSYEKL. The CDR3 contains 15 residues. Here the CDR3 DNA reads TGCGCCAGCAGCCTACTAGCGGGAGCAGACAATGAGCAGTTCTTC. As protein: CASSLLAGADNEQFF.

This chain connects TRBV10-3 to TRBJ1-2; D uncertain. CDR1 ENHRY and CDR2 SYGVKD come from the germline V gene. The V gene lost 4 bases and the J gene lost 0 bases, with 9 bases spanning the gap. CDR3 length equals 14 residues. CDR3 loop: CAISGFTANYGYTF. The CDR3, as DNA: TGTGCCATCAGTGGGTTTACAGCTAACTATGGCTACACCTTC.

The J gene is TRBJ2-7, the V gene TRBV27, with D possibly matching TRBD2 (6 bases). V was shortened by 4 bases and J by 3 bases, with 19 bases between the two germline ends. Germline CDR1 MNHEY, CDR2 SMNVEV (reference sequence). The CDR3 extends over 16 amino acids. DNA for the CDR3: TGTGCCAGCAGTTCCCAAACCGCTATGGAGGGCTACGAGCAGTACTTC. As protein: CASSSQTAMEGYEQYF.

The chain uses TRBV12-3 or TRBV12-4 and TRBJ2-1; weak D call: TRBD1 (6 bases). V was shortened by 6 bases and J by 1 base, with 7 bases between the two germline ends. The CDR3 has 13 residues. CDR3 sequence reads: CASSGQSYNEQFF. For the CDR3, the DNA is TGTGCCAGCAGCGGACAGTCCTACAATGAGCAGTTCTTC.

CDR3 sequence (DNA): TGTGCCAGCAGCGTGGATAGCGACGAGCAGTACTTC. Encoded protein: CASSVDSDEQYF. This rearrangement joins TRBV7-9 to TRBJ2-7, with D possibly TRBD2 on 5 matching bases. CDR3 length: 12 residues. V lost 5 bases and J lost 5, with 10 bases in between. Germline loops: CDR1 SEHNR, CDR2 FQNEAQ (reference sequence).

V is TRBV11-1 and J is TRBJ2-1; 9 positions agree with TRBD1. Germline V lookup: CDR1 SGHAT, CDR2 FQDESV (reference sequence). The CDR3 spans 15 residues. V was pared by 4 bases and J by 4 bases, with 5 bases of the junction left unmatched. The CDR3 loop reads CASSSRTGEYNEQFF. CDR3 nucleotide sequence: TGTGCCAGCAGCTCGCGGACAGGGGAGTACAATGAGCAGTTCTTC.

The rearrangement uses TRBV23-1 and TRBJ1-2; tentative D call: TRBD1 (5 bases). TRBV23-1 is placed among ORFs of uncertain function. The CDR3 covers 14 residues. Trimming removed 8 bases at V and 4 bases at J, with 17 bases between. The CDR3 region has the DNA TGCGCCAGCGGAAAACGGGGGTCCTTCTATGGCTACACCTTC. This sequence encodes CASGKRGSFYGYTF.

This chain uses TRBV5-1 with TRBJ2-3, with D unclear. Trimming pared 4 bases from V and 3 bases from J, leaving 12 bases between. The CDR3 totals 14 residues. Germline CDR1 SGHRS, CDR2 YFSETQ. In DNA, the CDR3 is TGCGCCAGCAGCCCCGTCTATGCGACAGATACGCAGTATTTT. Residues: CASSPVYATDTQYF.

This clone was recorded once. V usage is TRBV4-2 and J usage is TRBJ2-7; 12 positions agree with TRBD2. The V and J ends lost 0 bases and 7 bases, in that order; junction bases with no gene match: 4. Germline CDR1 reads LGHNA; CDR2 reads YNFKEQ. The CDR3 contains 15 residues. DNA for the CDR3: TGTGCCAGCAGCCAAGAGACTAGCGGGAGCGGAGAGCAGTACTTC. Residues: CASSQETSGSGEQYF.

V usage is TRBV6-5 and J usage is TRBJ2-7; a weak D match, TRBD1 (6 bases). Germline V CDR1 and CDR2: MNHEY, SVGAGI. CDR3 length: 13 amino acids. Trimming removed 7 bases from V and 3 bases from J, with 13 bases in between. The CDR3 DNA reads TGTGCCAGCACGTTTTACAGGGACTACGAGCAGTACTTC. Its protein is CASTFYRDYEQYF.

Here the CDR3 DNA reads TGTGCCAGCGCTGGACAGGGGGGCAAAGAGACCCAGTACTTC. Translation gives CASAGQGGKETQYF. The J gene is TRBJ2-5, the V gene TRBV2; 10 nucleotides agree with TRBD1. V shed 8 bases and J 3 bases; nucleotides not matched to a gene: 6. The CDR3 covers 14 residues. Germline V lookup: CDR1 SNHLY, CDR2 FYNNEI.

The gene calls are TRBV9 and TRBJ2-3, with TRBD2 matching over 8 bases. Germline V gene data show CDR1 as SGDLS and CDR2 as YYNGEE. The length of the CDR3 is 16 residues. Trimming at V came to 3 bases and at J to 0 bases, leaving 6 bases not matched to a gene. CDR3 sequence reads: CASSAATSASTDTQYF. The CDR3 bases are TGTGCCAGCAGCGCCGCGACTAGCGCTAGCACAGATACGCAGTATTTT.